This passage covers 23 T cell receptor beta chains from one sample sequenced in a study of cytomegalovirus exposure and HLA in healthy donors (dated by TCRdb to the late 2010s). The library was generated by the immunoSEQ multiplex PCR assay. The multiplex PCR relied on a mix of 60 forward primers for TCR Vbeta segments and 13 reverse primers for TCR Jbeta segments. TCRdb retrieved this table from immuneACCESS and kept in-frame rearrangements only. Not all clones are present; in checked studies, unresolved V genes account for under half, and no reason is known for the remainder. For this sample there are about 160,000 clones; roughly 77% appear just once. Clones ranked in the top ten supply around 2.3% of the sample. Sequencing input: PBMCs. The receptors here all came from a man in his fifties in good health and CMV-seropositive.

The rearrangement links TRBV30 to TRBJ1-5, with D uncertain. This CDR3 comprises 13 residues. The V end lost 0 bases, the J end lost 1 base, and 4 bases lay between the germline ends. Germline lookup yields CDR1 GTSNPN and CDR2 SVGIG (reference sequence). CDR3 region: CAWSVQSNQPQHF. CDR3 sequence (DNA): TGTGCCTGGAGTGTACAGAGCAATCAGCCCCAGCATTTT.

The CDR3 region has the DNA TGCGCCAGCAGTGAGTCGACAGCGCGGCAGCCCCAGCATTTT. The encoded protein is CASSESTARQPQHF. The chain joins TRBV10-2 to TRBJ1-5; maybe TRBD1 (5 bases). V lost 0 bases and J 7 bases, leaving 10 bases between the germline ends. This CDR3 is built from 14 residues. Germline CDR1 is WSHSY and CDR2 is SAAADI.

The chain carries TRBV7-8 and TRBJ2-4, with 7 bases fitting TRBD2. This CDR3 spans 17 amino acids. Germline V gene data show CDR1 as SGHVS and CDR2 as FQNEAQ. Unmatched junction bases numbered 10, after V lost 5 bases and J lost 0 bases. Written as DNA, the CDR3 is TGTGCCAGCAGCGCCCGGACGGGGGGAACAGCCAAAAACATTCAGTACTTC. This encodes CASSARTGGTAKNIQYF. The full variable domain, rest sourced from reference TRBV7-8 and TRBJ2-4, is GAGVSQSPRYKVAKRGQDVALRCDPISGHVSLFWYQQALGQGPEFLTYFQNEAQLDKSGLPSDRFFAERPEGSVSTLKIQRTQQEDSAVYLCASSARTGGTAKNIQYFGAGTRLSVL.

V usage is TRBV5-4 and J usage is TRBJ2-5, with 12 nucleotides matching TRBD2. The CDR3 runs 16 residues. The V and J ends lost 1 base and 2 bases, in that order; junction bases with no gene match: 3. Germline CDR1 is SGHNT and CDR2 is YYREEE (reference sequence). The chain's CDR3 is CASSLRLAGEQETQYF. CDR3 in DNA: TGTGCCAGCAGCTTGCGACTAGCGGGGGAGCAAGAGACCCAGTACTTC.

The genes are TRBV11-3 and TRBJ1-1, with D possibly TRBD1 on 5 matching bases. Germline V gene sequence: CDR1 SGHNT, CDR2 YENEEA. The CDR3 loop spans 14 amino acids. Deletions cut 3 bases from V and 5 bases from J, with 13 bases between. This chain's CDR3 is CASSFSTRGTEAFF. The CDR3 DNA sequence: TGTGCCAGCAGCTTTTCTACCCGGGGGACTGAAGCTTTCTTT.

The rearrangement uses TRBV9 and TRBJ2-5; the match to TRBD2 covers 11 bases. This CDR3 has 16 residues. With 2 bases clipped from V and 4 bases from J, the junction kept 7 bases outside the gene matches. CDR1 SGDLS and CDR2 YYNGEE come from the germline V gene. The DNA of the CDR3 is TGTGCCAGCAGCGTTTCGGTAGCGGGGGGGAGAGAGACCCAGTACTTC. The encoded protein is CASSVSVAGGRETQYF.

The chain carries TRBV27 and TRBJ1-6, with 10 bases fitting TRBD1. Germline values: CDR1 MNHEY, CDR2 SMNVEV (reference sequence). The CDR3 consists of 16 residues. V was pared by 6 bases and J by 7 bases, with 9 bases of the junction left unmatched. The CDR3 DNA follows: TGTGCCAGCAGGGCTACGGGACAGGGGTTAAATTCACCCCTCCACTTT. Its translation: CASRATGQGLNSPLHF.

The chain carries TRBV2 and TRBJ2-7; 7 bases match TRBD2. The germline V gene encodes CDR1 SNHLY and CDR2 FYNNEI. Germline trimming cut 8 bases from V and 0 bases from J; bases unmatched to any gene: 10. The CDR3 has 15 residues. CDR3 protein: CASASSGSSSYEQYF. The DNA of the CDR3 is TGTGCCAGCGCCTCTAGCGGCTCCAGCTCCTACGAGCAGTACTTC.

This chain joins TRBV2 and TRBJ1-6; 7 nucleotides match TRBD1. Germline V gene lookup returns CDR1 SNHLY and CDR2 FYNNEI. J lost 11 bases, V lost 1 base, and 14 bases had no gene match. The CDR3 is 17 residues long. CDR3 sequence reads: CASSEGGPGGTGAPLHF. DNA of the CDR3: TGTGCCAGCAGTGAAGGGGGCCCAGGGGGGACGGGGGCACCCCTCCACTTT.

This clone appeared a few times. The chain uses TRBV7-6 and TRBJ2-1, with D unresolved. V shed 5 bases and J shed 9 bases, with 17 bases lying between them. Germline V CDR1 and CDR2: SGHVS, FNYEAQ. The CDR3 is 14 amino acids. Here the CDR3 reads CASSREVSSVEQFF. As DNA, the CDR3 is TGTGCCAGCAGCCGAGAAGTTTCATCGGTTGAGCAGTTCTTC.

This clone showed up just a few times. The DNA of the CDR3 is TGTGCCAGCAGCGTAGGGGGACAGGGTAATATCTATGGCTACACCTTC. It encodes CASSVGGQGNIYGYTF. The rearrangement uses TRBV9 and TRBJ1-2; 9 nucleotides match TRBD1. The CDR3 is 16 residues long. Germline lookup yields CDR1 SGDLS and CDR2 YYNGEE. V lost 0 bases to trimming and J lost 4 bases; unmatched junction nucleotides: 7.

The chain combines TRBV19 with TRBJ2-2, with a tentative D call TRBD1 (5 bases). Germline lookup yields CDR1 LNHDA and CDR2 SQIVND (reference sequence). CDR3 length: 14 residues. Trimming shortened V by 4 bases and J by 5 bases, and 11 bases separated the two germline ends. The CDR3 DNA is TGTGCCAGTAGTACGCAGGGAAGTACCGGGGAGCTGTTTTTT. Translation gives CASSTQGSTGELFF.

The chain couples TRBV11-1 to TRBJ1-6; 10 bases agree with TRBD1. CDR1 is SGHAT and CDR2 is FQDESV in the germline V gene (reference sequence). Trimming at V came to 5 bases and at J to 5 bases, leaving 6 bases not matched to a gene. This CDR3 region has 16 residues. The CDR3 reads CASSTGTGADNSPLHF. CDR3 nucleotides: TGTGCCAGCAGCACCGGGACAGGGGCTGATAATTCACCCCTCCACTTT.

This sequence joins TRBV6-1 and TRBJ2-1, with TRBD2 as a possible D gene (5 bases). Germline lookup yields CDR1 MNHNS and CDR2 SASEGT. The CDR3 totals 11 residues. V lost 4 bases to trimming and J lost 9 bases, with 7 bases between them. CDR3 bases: TGTGCCAGCAGTGGGGAGATTGAGCAGTTCTTC. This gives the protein CASSGEIEQFF.

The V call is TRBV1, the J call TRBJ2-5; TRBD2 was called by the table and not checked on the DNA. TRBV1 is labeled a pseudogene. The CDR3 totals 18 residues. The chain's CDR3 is CTSSQDPRGGRVQETQYF. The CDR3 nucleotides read TGCACCAGCAGCCAAGATCCCCGGGGGGGCCGGGTCCAAGAGACCCAGTACTTC.

CDR3 region: CASSRVTGSYEQYF. The CDR3, as DNA: TGCGCCAGCAGCCGCGTGACGGGATCCTACGAGCAGTACTTC. The V and J genes are TRBV4-3 and TRBJ2-7, with a tentative D call TRBD2 (5 bases). V was shortened by 4 bases and J by 1 base, with 11 bases between the two germline ends. The CDR3 is 14 residues long. Germline CDR1 LGHNA, CDR2 YSLEER.

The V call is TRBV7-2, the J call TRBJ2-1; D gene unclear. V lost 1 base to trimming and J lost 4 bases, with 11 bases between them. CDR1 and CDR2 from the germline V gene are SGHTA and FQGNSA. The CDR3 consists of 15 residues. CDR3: CASSLGAESYNEQFF. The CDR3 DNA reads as TGTGCCAGCAGCTTAGGGGCCGAATCATACAATGAGCAGTTCTTC. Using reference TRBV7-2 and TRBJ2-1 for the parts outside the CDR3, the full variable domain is GAGVSQSPSNKVTEKGKDVELRCDPISGHTALYWYRQSLGQGLEFLIYFQGNSAPDKSGLPSDRFSAERTGGSVSTLTIQRTQQEDSAVYLCASSLGAESYNEQFFGPGTRLTVL.

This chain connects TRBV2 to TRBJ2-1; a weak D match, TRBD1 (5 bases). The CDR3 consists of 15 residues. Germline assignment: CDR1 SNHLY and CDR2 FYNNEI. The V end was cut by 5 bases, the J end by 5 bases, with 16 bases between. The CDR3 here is CASSPLGLGDNEQFF. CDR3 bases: TGTGCCAGCAGTCCCTTGGGGCTAGGGGACAATGAGCAGTTCTTC.

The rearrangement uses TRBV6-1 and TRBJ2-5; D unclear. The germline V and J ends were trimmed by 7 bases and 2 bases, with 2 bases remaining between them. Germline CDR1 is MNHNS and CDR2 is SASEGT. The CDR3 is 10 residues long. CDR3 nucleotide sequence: TGTGCCAGCACACAAGAGACCCAGTACTTC. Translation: CASTQETQYF.

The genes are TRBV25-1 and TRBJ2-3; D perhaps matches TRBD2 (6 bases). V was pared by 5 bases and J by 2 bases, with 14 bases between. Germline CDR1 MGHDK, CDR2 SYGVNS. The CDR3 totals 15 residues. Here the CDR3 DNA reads TGTGCCAGCAGTCGTCGGGGGTACCTCACAGATACGCAGTATTTT. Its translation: CASSRRGYLTDTQYF.

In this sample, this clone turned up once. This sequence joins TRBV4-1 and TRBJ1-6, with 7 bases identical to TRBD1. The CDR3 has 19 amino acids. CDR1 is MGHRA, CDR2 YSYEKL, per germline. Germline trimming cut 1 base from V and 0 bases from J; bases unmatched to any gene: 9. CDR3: CASSQGLGQISSYNSPLHF. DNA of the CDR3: TGCGCCAGCAGCCAAGGATTGGGACAGATAAGCTCCTATAATTCACCCCTCCACTTT.

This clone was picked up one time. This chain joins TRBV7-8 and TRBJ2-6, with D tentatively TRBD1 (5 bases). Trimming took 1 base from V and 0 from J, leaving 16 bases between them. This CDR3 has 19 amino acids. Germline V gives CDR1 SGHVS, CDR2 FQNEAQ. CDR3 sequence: CASSLVSGQINSGANVLTF. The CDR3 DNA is TGTGCCAGCAGCTTAGTGTCAGGGCAAATTAACTCTGGGGCCAACGTCCTGACTTTC.

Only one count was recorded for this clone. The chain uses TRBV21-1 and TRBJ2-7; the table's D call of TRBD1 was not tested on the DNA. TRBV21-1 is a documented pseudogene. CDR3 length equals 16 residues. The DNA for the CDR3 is TGTGCCAGCAGCAAAAAAAAGACAGGGGGCTCCTACGAGCAGTACTTC. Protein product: CASSKKKTGGSYEQYF.